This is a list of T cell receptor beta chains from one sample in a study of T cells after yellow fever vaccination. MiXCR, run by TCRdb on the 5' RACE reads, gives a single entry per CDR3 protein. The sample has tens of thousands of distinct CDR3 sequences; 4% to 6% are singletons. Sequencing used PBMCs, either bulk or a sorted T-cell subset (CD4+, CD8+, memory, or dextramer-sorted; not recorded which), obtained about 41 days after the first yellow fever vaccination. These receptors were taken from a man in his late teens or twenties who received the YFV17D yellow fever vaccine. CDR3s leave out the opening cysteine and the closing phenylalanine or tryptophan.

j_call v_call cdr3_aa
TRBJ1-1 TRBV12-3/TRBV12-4 ASSSRSMNTEAF
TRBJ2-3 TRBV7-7 ASSPLAGDTDTQY
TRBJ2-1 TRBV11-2 ASSHSGGPVRGGF
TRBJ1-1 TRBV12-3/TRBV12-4 ASSLAQTEAF
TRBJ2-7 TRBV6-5 ASSYGQGVSYEQY
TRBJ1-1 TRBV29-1 SVQTTNRGEAF
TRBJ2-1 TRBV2 ASRGQPGTGEGTYNEQF
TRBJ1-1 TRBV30 AWGPRAEAF
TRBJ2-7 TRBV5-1 ASSLGGHEQY
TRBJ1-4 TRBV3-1 ASSQVRGEKLF
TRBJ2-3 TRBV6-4 ASSDGTGGTDTQY
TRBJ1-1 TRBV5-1 ASSLFSGNTEAF
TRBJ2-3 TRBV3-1 ASCGQAAGGSTDTQY
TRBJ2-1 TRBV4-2 ASSQDRGGVYNEQF
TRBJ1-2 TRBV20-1 SASQPRTGVINGYT
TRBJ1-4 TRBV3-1 ASTQDSQDTEKLF
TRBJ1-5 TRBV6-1 ASSDLQGDQPQH
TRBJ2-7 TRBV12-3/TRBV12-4 ASRSGRSPYEQY
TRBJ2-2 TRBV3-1 ATCQVLVGPNTGELF
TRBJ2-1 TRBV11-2 ASSLSSGQYNEQF
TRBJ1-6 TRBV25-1 ASSEQDNSPLH
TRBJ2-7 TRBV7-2 ASSLNLYEQY
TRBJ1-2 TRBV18 ASSPQGRGNGYT
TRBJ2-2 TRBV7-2 ASTNSRGGMGGELF
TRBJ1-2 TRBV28 ASSWAGYYGYT
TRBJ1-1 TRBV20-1 SARDPEAF
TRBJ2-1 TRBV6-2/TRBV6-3 ASSFGRNEQF
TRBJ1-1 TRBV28 ASSFGGRPEAF
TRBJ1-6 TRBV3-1 ASSQDLWSPLH
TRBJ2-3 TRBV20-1 SARPQGADTQY
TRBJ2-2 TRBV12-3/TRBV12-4 ASSPQGRNTGELF
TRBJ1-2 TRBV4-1 ASSQEGRARYGYT
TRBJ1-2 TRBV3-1 ASSQRPKGGNYGYT
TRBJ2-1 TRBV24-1 AASDIQGASYNEQF